This record covers a single T cell receptor (beta chain). Which antigen it targets is not known. Base qualities are not recorded, but no much larger clone differs from it by a single base. In the prospective study, participants were about 18 to 95 years old, resided in about two dozen geographic areas of the United States, and were enrolled through a virtual design. In the prospective study, cohorts were assigned on the basis of participant-reported clinical history obtained from a screening survey and a study questionnaire. Recovered participants in ImmuneRACE Cohort 3 were defined as having two consecutive negative NP/OP PCR tests, clearance from a healthcare professional, or resolution of symptoms. In the prospective study, whole blood, serum and a nasopharyngeal or oropharyngeal swab were collected from each participant by mobile phlebotomists. Prospective study participants could optionally give additional blood draws and questionnaires over an approximately 2-month period. Prospective study blood samples were shipped either frozen or at room temperature before DNA extraction.

After removal of 3 bases from V and 12 bases from J, the junction retains 9 bases not matched to a gene. Looking up the germline V gene yields CDR1 MDHEN and CDR2 SYDVKM. The CDR3 spans 14 residues, from the cysteine through the phenylalanine. The only DNA kept is the CDR3, 42 bases in frame from the first base. The immunoSEQ Assay, a bias-controlled multiplex PCR, was used to amplify TCRbeta CDR3 regions from genomic DNA. In the authors' own workflow: The number of nucleated cells in each sample was estimated from the amplification of reference gene primers within the assay. To quantify the absolute abundance of each unique TCRbeta CDR3 rearrangement, sequence reads were collapsed and filtered. For each sample, productive Simpson clonality was calculated as the square root of Simpson's diversity index across productive rearrangements. The immuneACCESS repertoire file appears here via TCRdb, limited to in-frame rearrangements. These files lack a portion of the clones; in checked studies, under half of the deficit traces to unresolved V genes, and the cause of the others is not known. Clone size and the V and J calls come from that table; the DNA yielded D and trimming. Counted in this sample were more than 150,000 clones; approximately 85% of them appeared once. The top ten clonotypes cover 10% to 15% of the sample.

This sample is part of a study of blood T cell repertoires in COVID-19 (dated by TCRdb to 2018 to 2020). Background for the entire study: The collaborator samples originated in the United States, Italy and Spain and spanned the acute and convalescent phases of COVID-19. The material from the prospective study consisted of cDNA or gDNA derived from T cells, B-cell-depleted T cells, or PBMCs. Deeply sampled blood TCRbeta repertoires from subjects exposed to, actively infected with, or recovered from COVID-19 were included in the dataset. The repertoires were released in a freely available public database intended as a resource for research on the immune response to SARS-CoV-2. The samples were drawn from the first 160 participants of the ongoing ImmuneRACE study and from over 950 subjects provided by 6 global collaborators. Nearly every sample came with metadata listing a de-identified subject ID, COVID-19 status, age in years and sex. HLA class I and class II types, where available, came from metadata supplied by the sample provider rather than from assay-based typing. What the research found in general, with its limitations: Clinical and demographic metadata were provided uncurated, with the amount varying by source and participant.

The clonotype originates from a man aged 35 to 55 who had recovered from COVID-19. The sequencing input was PBMCs or T cells enriched from blood (not recorded which). Recombination joined TRBV28 with TRBJ2-1; 9 junctional bases match TRBD1. This receptor has the CDR3 CASSFSRTGERQFF. The DNA sequence reads TGTGCCAGCAGTTTCTCCAGGACAGGGGAACGGCAGTTCTTC.